This TCR beta chain derives from a study of T cell changes during pregnancy in multiple sclerosis. The repertoire was sequenced with immunoSEQ multiplex PCR; TCRdb's copy has only in-frame clones and lacks some. Here the sample spans more than 80,000 clones, roughly nine tenths being singletons. This CDR3 has 15 amino acids. Between the trimmed V and J ends, which lost 1 base and 4 bases, there was a span of 13 bases. The germline gives CDR1 MDHEN, CDR2 SYDVKM. This specimen consisted of peripheral blood, obtained before pregnancy. This chain joins TRBV28 and TRBJ1-2, with a possible D match to TRBD1 (6 bases). This clonotype originated in a female donor with multiple sclerosis, enrolled in a pregnancy study. The CDR3 sequence: CASSLLQGAGYGYTF. The CDR3 nucleotides are TGTGCCAGCAGTTTATTACAGGGTGCCGGCTATGGCTACACCTTC.